Sequencing of this TCR beta chain was carried out in a study of T cell responses to AZD1222 COVID-19 vaccine. Study-wide results and caveats: Along spike, vaccine-associated CD4 TCRs were found throughout, with dominance at 160-218 and 743-854. Clonal diversity was possibly underestimated, and white British individuals and females predominated among donors.

The repertoire was sequenced with immunoSEQ multiplex PCR; TCRdb's copy has only in-frame clones and lacks some. The data show under 150,000 clones, 75% to 85% seen once. CDR3 size: 14 residues. From germline, CDR1 is SGHAT and CDR2 FQNNGV. Trimming pared 5 bases from V and 5 bases from J, leaving 14 bases between. This clone was found a few times. The antigen is unknown. The source was peripheral blood, collected on day 0 of MenACWY control vaccination. The chain employs TRBV11-2 and TRBJ2-3; D remains unclear. The source of this sequence is an adult in good health. The CDR3 nucleotides read TGTGCCAGCAGCGGGCCGGGCCTCGGAGATACGCAGTATTTT. This translates into CASSGPGLGDTQYF.